The subject of this entry is one T cell receptor (beta chain). CDR1 and CDR2 (germline): MDHEN, SYDVKM. Trimming cost V 6 bases and J 2 bases, with 17 bases left between them. The CDR3 runs 16 residues. Measured with immunoSEQ multiplex PCR; TCRdb has only the in-frame clones, and not every one. The sample has roughly 150,000 clones; less than 95% are singletons. This specimen belongs to a study of T cell responses to AZD1222 COVID-19 vaccine. This TCR came from an adult in good health. The V and J genes are TRBV28 and TRBJ1-3; weak D call: TRBD1 (5 bases). The sequencing used peripheral blood, collected on day 0 of AZD1222 vaccination. This chain's CDR3 is CASRRVIGATGNTIYF. Written as DNA, the CDR3 is TGTGCCAGCAGAAGAGTCATCGGGGCGACTGGAAACACCATATATTTT.